This T cell receptor (beta chain) stems from a study of cytotoxic CD8 clonotypes in ibrutinib-treated CLL. Sequencing was performed with immunoSEQ multiplex PCR; in TCRdb, only in-frame clones are kept and a portion is missing. The table includes 270,000 or so clones, approximately 76% detected once. From germline, CDR1 is MNHEY and CDR2 SVGAGI. The CDR3 covers 15 residues. Trimming removed 5 bases from V and 4 bases from J; junction bases left unmatched: 10. The specimen comprised PBMCs, sampled at disease progression, from a patient treated with ibrutinib. This TCR derives from a human donor with chronic lymphocytic leukemia. V usage is TRBV6-5 and J usage is TRBJ1-2; 7 bases align to TRBD1. DNA of the CDR3: TGTGCCAGCAGTGGGGGAAACCGGGACAGCTATGGCTACACCTTC. It codes for CASSGGNRDSYGYTF.